Listed below are T cell receptor beta chains from one sample, sequenced in a study of PD-1 blockade in classical Hodgkin lymphoma. Profiled with immunoSEQ multiplex PCR; TCRdb holds only in-frame clones, not every one. The table shows about 21,000 clones, with under 80% occurring only once. The specimen comprised peripheral blood mononuclear cells (PBMCs), sampled at baseline. The receptors come from a human donor with classical Hodgkin lymphoma. CDR3s include the opening cysteine and the closing phenylalanine or tryptophan. The D gene is left open where the match is weak. Clone size is given for some rows only: seen once, a few or many times, or a class if the clone is expanded.

>TRBV7-2|TRBJ2-7|TRBD2|-
TGTGCCAGCAGCCTCACCCAGGGACTAGTCTACGAGCAGTACTTC
CASSLTQGLVYEQYF
>TRBV6-4|TRBJ2-1|TRBD2|large
TGTGCCAGCAAACCTAGCGGGGGGGCCTTCGATGAGCAGTTCTTC
CASKPSGGAFDEQFF
>TRBV29-1|TRBJ2-7|TRBD1|once
TGCAGCGTTGGCTCCAGGGGGCGCAGTGAGCAGTACTTC
CSVGSRGRSEQYF
>TRBV27|TRBJ1-5|-|-
TGTGCCAGCAGTTTTTATGGTGGCAATCAGCCCCAGCATTTT
CASSFYGGNQPQHF
>TRBV11-2|TRBJ2-1|-|-
TGTGCCAGCAGCTTAGATTCAGGGTTCCGCAATGAGCAGTTCTTC
CASSLDSGFRNEQFF
>TRBV7-6|TRBJ1-5|-|-
TGTGCCAGCAGCCCCCTCCCCAATCAGCCCCAGCATTTT
CASSPLPNQPQHF
>TRBV11-3|TRBJ2-1|TRBD1|-
TGTGCCAGCAGCCGGATGGGACAGGGGGCCATTGAGCAGTTCTTC
CASSRMGQGAIEQFF
>TRBV6-5|TRBJ2-7|TRBD2|-
TGTGCCAGCAGTCGGTCACTAGCGGGAGTGTACGAGCAGTACTTC
CASSRSLAGVYEQYF
>TRBV16|TRBJ1-5|TRBD1|few
TGTGCCAGCAAGGGACAGGGGGGTCAGCCCCAGCATTTT
CASKGQGGQPQHF
>TRBV4-1|TRBJ1-4|-|-
TGCGCCAGCAGCTCCCGGGGGCTGTTTAATGAAAAACTGTTTTTT
CASSSRGLFNEKLFF
>TRBV4-3|TRBJ2-2|TRBD2|-
TGCGCCAGCAGCCCTCTAGCGGGGGGGCCCGGGGAGCTGTTTTTT
CASSPLAGGPGELFF
>TRBV30|TRBJ1-1|-|-
TGTGCCTGGGGGGGAGGGGCGAACACTGAAGCTTTCTTT
CAWGGGANTEAFF
>TRBV2|TRBJ2-2|-|-
TGTGCCAGCAGTGTGGCTAGCGTTACCGGGGAGCTGTTTTTT
CASSVASVTGELFF
>TRBV5-1|TRBJ2-7|-|-
TGCGCCAGCAGCTTGGGGGTGGACGGGCTAGAGCAGTACTTC
CASSLGVDGLEQYF
>TRBV20-1|TRBJ1-4|-|-
TGCAGTGCAGGACGGTCTGAAAAACTGTTTTTT
CSAGRSEKLFF
>TRBV6-5|TRBJ1-1|TRBD1|-
TGTGCCAGCAGTCTCGGACACCAGGGGGGATCCGCTTTCTTT
CASSLGHQGGSAFF
>TRBV18|TRBJ1-2|-|few
TGTGCCAGCTCAGCCAATCAAGTCTATGGCTACACCTTC
CASSANQVYGYTF
>TRBV11-3|TRBJ1-3|-|-
TGTGCCAGCAGCTTTAGCTTTATAGCCTCTGGAAACACCATATATTTT
CASSFSFIASGNTIYF
>TRBV7-9|TRBJ2-3|-|-
TGTGCATCCCCGGGGGACAGCACAGATACGCAGTATTTT
CASPGDSTDTQYF
>TRBV5-6|TRBJ1-2|TRBD1|once
TGTGCCAGCAGCCCAGGGACAGGGGGCGCCTATGGCTACACCTTC
CASSPGTGGAYGYTF
>TRBV18|TRBJ1-1|-|-
TGTGCCAGCTCACCACCGGGCTTCGGGGCCACTGAAGCTTTCTTT
CASSPPGFGATEAFF
>TRBV5-4|TRBJ1-2|TRBD1|-
TGTGCCAGCAGCTTGAAGGGGGCCGGCTATGGCTACACCTTC
CASSLKGAGYGYTF
>TRBV6-1|TRBJ2-1|-|-
TGTGCCAGCAGTGTCAATGAGCAGTTCTTC
CASSVNEQFF
>TRBV21-1|TRBJ1-1|-|few
TGTGCCAGCGGCACCAGGGGGTCGAAGGCTTTCTTT
CASGTRGSKAFF